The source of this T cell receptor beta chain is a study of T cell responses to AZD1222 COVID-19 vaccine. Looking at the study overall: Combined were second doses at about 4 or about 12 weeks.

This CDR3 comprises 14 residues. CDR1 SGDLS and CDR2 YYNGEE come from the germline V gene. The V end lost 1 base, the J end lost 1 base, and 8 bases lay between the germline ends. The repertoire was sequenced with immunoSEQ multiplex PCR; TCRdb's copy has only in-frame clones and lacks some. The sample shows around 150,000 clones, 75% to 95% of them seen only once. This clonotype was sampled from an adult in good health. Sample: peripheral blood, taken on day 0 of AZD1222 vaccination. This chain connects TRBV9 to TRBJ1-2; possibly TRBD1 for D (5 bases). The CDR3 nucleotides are TGTGCCAGCAGCGTATCGGGGGATAACTATGGCTACACCTTC. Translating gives CASSVSGDNYGYTF. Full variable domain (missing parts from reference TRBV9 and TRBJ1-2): DSGVTQTPKHLITATGQRVTLRCSPRSGDLSVYWYQQSLDQGLQFLIQYYNGEERAKGNILERFSAQQFPDLHSELNLSSLELGDSALYFCASSVSGDNYGYTFGSGTRLTVV.